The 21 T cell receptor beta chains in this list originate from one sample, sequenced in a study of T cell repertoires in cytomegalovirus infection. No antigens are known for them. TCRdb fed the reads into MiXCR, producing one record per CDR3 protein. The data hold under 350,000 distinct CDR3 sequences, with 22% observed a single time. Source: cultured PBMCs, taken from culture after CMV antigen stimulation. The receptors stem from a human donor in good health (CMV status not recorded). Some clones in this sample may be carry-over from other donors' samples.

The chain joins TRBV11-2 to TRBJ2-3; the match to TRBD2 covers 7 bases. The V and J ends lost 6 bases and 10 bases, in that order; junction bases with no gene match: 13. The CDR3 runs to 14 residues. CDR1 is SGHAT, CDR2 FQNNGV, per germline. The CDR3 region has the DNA TGTGCCAGCAGATTTAGCGGGCTCCTCAGTCCGCAGTATTTT. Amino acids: CASRFSGLLSPQYF.

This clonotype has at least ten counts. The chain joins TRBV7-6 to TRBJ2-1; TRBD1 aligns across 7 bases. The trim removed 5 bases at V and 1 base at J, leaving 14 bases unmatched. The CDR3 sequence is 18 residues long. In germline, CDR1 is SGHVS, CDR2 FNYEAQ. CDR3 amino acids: CASSGGGRGRGSYNEQFF. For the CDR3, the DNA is TGTGCCAGCAGCGGTGGTGGTAGGGGGCGCGGATCCTACAATGAGCAGTTCTTC.

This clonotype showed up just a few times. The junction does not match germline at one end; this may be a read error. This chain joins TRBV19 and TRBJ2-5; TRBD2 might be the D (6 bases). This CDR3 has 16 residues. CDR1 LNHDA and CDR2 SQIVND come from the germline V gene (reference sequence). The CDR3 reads CASSIGLEGTQETQYF. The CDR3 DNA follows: TGTGCCAGTAGCATAGGTCTGGAGGGGACCCAAGAGACCCAGTACTTC.

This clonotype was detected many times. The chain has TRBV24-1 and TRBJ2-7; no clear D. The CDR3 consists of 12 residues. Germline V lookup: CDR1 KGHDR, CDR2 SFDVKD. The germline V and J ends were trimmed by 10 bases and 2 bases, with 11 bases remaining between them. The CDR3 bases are TGTGCCACTCCCCGGGTCCCCTACGAGCAGTACGTC. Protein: CATPRVPYEQYV.

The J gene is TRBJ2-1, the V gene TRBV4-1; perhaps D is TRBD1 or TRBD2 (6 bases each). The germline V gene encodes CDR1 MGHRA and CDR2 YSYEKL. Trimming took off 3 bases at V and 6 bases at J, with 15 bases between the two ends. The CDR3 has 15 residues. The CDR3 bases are TGCGCCAGCAGCCATAAGGGGGGAAACTCCAATGAGCAGTTCTTC. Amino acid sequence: CASSHKGGNSNEQFF.

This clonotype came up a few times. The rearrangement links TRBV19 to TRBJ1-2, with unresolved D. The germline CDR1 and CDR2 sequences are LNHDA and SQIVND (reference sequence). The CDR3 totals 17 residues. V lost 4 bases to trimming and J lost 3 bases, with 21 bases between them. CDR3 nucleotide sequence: TGTGCCAGTAGTAACGTCGGCGGCAGATTAAAAGACTATGGCTACACCTTC. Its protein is CASSNVGGRLKDYGYTF. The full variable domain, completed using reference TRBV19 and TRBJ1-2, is DGGITQSPKYLFRKEGQNVTLSCEQNLNHDAMYWYRQDPGQGLRLIYYSQIVNDFQKGDIAEGYSVSREKKESFPLTVTSAQKNPTAFYLCASSNVGGRLKDYGYTFGSGTRLTVV.

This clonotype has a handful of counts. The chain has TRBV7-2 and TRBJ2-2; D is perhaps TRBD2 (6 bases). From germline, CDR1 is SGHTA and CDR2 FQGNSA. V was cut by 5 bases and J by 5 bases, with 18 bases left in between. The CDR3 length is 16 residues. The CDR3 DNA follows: TGTGCCAGCAGCGTCCCGGGAGTATGGGTAACCGGGGAGCTGTTTTTT. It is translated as CASSVPGVWVTGELFF.

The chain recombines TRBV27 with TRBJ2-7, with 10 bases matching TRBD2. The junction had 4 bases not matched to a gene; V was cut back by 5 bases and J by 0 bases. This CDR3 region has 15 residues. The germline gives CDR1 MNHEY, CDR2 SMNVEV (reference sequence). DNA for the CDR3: TGTGCCAGCAGTAAAGCGGGAGGGTACTCCTACGAGCAGTACTTC. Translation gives CASSKAGGYSYEQYF.

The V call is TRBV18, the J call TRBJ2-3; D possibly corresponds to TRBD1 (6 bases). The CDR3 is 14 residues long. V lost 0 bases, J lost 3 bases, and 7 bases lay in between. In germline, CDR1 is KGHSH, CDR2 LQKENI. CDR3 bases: TGTGCCAGCTCACCACCGCAGGGGACAGATACGCAGTATTTT. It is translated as CASSPPQGTDTQYF.

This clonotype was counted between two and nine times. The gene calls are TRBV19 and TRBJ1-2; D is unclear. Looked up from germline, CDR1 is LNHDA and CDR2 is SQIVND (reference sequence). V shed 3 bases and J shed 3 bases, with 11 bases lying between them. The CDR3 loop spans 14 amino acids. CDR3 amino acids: CASSISTSDYGYTF. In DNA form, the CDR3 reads TGTGCCAGTAGTATCTCGACTTCGGACTATGGCTACACCTTC.

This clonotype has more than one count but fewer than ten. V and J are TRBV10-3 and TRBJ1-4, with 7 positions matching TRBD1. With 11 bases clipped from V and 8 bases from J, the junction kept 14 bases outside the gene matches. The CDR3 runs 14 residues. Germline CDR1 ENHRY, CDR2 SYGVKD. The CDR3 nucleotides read TGTGCCTCGAACTCCAGGGGGTCTTTAGAAAAACTGTTTTTT. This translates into CASNSRGSLEKLFF.

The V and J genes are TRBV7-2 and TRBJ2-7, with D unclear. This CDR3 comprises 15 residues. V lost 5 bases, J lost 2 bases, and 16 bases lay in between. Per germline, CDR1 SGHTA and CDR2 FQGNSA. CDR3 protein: CASSSLPLGAYEQYV. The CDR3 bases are TGTGCCAGCAGCAGTCTCCCCCTCGGAGCCTACGAGCAGTACGTC.

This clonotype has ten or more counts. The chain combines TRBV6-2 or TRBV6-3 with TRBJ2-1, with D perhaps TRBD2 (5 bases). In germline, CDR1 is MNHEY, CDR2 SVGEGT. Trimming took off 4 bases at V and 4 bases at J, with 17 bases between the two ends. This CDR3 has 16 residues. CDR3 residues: CASSFVGKRSYNEQFF. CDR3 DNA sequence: TGTGCCAGCAGTTTCGTGGGGAAGCGGAGTTACAATGAGCAGTTCTTC.

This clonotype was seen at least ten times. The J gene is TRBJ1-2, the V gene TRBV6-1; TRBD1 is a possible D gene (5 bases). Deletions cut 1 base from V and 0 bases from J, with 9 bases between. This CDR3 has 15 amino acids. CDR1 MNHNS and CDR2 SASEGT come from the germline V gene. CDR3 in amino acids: CASSEGDGPNYGYTF. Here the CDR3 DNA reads TGTGCCAGCAGTGAAGGGGACGGCCCTAACTATGGCTACACCTTC.

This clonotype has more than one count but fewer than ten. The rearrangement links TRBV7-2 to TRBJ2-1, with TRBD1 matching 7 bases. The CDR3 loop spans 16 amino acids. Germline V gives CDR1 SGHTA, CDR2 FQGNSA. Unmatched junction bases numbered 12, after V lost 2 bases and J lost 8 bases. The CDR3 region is CASSLWGGLGGDEQFF. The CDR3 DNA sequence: TGTGCCAGCAGCTTATGGGGCGGGCTAGGGGGCGATGAGCAGTTCTTC. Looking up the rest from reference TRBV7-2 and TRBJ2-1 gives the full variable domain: GAGVSQSPSNKVTEKGKDVELRCDPISGHTALYWYRQSLGQGLEFLIYFQGNSAPDKSGLPSDRFSAERTGGSVSTLTIQRTQQEDSAVYLCASSLWGGLGGDEQFFGPGTRLTVL.

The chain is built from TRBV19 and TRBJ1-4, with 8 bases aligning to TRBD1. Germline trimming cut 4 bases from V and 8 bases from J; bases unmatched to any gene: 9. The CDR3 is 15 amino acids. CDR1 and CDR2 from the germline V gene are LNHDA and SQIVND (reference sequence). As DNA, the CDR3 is TGTGCCAGTAGTACGCAGGGGGCGCCGGCAGAAAAACTGTTTTTT. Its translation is CASSTQGAPAEKLFF.

The CDR3 DNA follows: TGTGCCAGCAGCTTACAACCTAGCGGGGTGTCAGATACGCAGTATTTT. Translated: CASSLQPSGVSDTQYF. This chain uses TRBV7-2 with TRBJ2-3; 9 nucleotides agree with TRBD2. In germline, CDR1 is SGHTA, CDR2 FQGNSA. Unmatched junction bases numbered 7, after V lost 2 bases and J lost 4 bases. The CDR3 consists of 16 residues.

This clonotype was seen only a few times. The CDR3 sequence is CASSAQSVSGANVLTF. CDR3 DNA: TGTGCCAGCAGTGCCCAGTCCGTCTCTGGGGCCAACGTCCTGACTTTC. The V gene is TRBV27, the J gene TRBJ2-6, with D unresolved. Germline CDR1 reads MNHEY; CDR2 reads SMNVEV (reference sequence). V was cut by 5 bases and J by 0 bases, with 11 bases left in between. This CDR3 region has 16 residues.

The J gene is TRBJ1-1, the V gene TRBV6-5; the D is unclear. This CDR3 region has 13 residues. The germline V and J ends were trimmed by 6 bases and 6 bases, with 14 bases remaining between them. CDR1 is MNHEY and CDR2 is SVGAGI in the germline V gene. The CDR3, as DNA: TGTGCCAGCAGCCATCGGACTGGGGCTGAAGCTTTCTTT. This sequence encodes CASSHRTGAEAFF.

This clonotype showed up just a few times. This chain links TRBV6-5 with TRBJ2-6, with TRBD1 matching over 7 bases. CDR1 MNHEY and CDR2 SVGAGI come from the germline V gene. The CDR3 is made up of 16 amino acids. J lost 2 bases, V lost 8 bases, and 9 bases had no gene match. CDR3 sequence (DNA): TGTGCCAGCCGAACAGGGGCCGCTACTGGGGCCAACGTCCTGACTTTC. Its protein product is CASRTGAATGANVLTF.

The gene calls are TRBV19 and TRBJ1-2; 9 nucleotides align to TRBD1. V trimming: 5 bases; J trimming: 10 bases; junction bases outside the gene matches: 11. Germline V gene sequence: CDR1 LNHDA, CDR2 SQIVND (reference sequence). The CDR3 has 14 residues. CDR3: CASSRNRDRESYTF. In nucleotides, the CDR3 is TGTGCCAGTAGTCGGAACCGGGACAGGGAGTCCTACACCTTC.